This T cell receptor beta chain was retrieved from a study of cytomegalovirus exposure and HLA in healthy donors. Study context: The 500 to 750 first-cohort repertoires and the roughly 120 validation repertoires shared the same platform, a later analysis reported. Overall study findings and caveats: In vitro confirmation showed three CMV-associated chains to be CMV antigen specific. Cytomegalovirus-associated status was assigned to about 150 TCR beta chains.

Trimming at V came to 2 bases and at J to 6 bases, leaving 5 bases not matched to a gene. CDR1 and CDR2 from the germline V gene are MNHEY and SVGAGI. The CDR3 totals 14 residues. Produced via immunoSEQ multiplex PCR; TCRdb's table is partial and in-frame only. The sample shows 95,000 to 150,000 clones, over 65% of them seen only once. As concerns this clone: Its matching antigen is unknown.

This chain links TRBV6-5 with TRBJ1-2; 8 bases match TRBD1. Sequenced: PBMCs. The receptor was derived from a young woman in good health and CMV-seronegative. The CDR3: CASSYATGVDGYTF. CDR3 nucleotides: TGTGCCAGCAGTTACGCGACAGGGGTGGATGGCTACACCTTC.